Shown below are 22 T cell receptor beta chains from a single sample sequenced in a study of HIV-infected patients and healthy controls. Reverse transcription used approximately 500 ng RNA and constant-region primers for alpha and beta. Separate chain-specific third strand synthesis with multiplexing indices produced the alpha and beta libraries. Each CDR3 protein gets one entry after TCRdb re-called the 5' RACE reads with MiXCR. Here the sample spans fewer than 6,500 distinct CDR3 sequences, around 25% being singletons. No cell fractionation was done, so the repertoire covers all unsorted peripheral blood T cells. The specimen was blood, collected before antiretroviral therapy. These receptors originate from an adult with HIV infection.

The chain couples TRBV6-5 to TRBJ1-2; TRBD1 matches at 8 bases. The length of the CDR3 is 13 residues. With V trimmed by 6 bases and J by 8 bases, 8 bases remained unmatched. The germline CDR1 and CDR2 sequences are MNHEY and SVGAGI. CDR3 DNA sequence: TGTGCCAGCAGCTACGACAGGGGAGAAGGCTACACCTTC. Its protein is CASSYDRGEGYTF.

The chain links TRBV24-1 to TRBJ2-3, with 10 bases fitting TRBD2. Trimming removed 7 bases from V and 2 bases from J; junction bases left unmatched: 8. Germline lookup yields CDR1 KGHDR and CDR2 SFDVKD. CDR3 length: 16 residues. CDR3: CATSGGSGRATDTQYF. The CDR3 DNA reads as TGTGCCACCAGCGGTGGGAGCGGGAGGGCCACAGATACGCAGTATTTT.

This clonotype showed up many times. This rearrangement joins TRBV6-1 to TRBJ1-1, with D unresolved. The CDR3 has 15 amino acids. Trimming took 3 bases from V and 0 from J, leaving 11 bases between them. The germline V gene has CDR1 MNHNS and CDR2 SASEGT. The CDR3 DNA is TGTGCCAGCAGTGACCCTCAGGTGCTGAACACTGAAGCTTTCTTT. The encoded protein is CASSDPQVLNTEAFF.

This clonotype showed up many times. The chain couples TRBV11-3 to TRBJ1-2; D gene ambiguous. Germline V gives CDR1 SGHNT, CDR2 YENEEA. This CDR3 is built from 16 residues. Trimming pared 0 bases from V and 0 bases from J, leaving 11 bases between. CDR3 sequence (DNA): TGTGCCAGCAGCTTAGATGCCCGAAATCCTAACTATGGCTACACCTTC. Translation gives CASSLDARNPNYGYTF.

This clonotype was observed at least ten times. This chain joins TRBV27 and TRBJ2-1; TRBD2 is a possible D gene (5 bases). This CDR3 region has 13 residues. Germline V gives CDR1 MNHEY, CDR2 SMNVEV (reference sequence). V gave up 6 bases and J gave up 4 bases, with 10 bases separating them. In DNA, the CDR3 is TGTGCCAGCAGCCCCAGAGGGTACAATGAGCAGTTCTTC. Translated: CASSPRGYNEQFF.

This clonotype was picked up many times. V usage is TRBV20-1 and J usage is TRBJ2-3, with 12 bases matching TRBD2. CDR1 is DFQATT and CDR2 is SNEGSKA in the germline V gene (reference sequence). V dropped 2 bases and J dropped 5; count of bases not matched to a gene: 5. The CDR3 runs to 15 residues. The CDR3: CSARRLAGVGDTQYF. CDR3 DNA: TGCAGTGCTAGAAGACTAGCGGGGGTCGGAGATACGCAGTATTTT.

This clonotype ranks as large (0.1 to 1%). CDR3 region: CASSYRDRDEKLFF. In DNA form, the CDR3 reads TGTGCCAGCAGCTACCGGGACAGGGATGAAAAACTGTTTTTT. The rearrangement links TRBV7-2 to TRBJ1-4; 9 bases map to TRBD1. Germline CDR1 and CDR2: SGHTA and FQGNSA. V trimming: 4 bases; J trimming: 6 bases; junction bases outside the gene matches: 3. The CDR3 is 14 amino acids.

About this clonotype itself: A read error is possible here, since a much larger clone lies one base away. V and J are TRBV14 and TRBJ2-7; no definite D call. The CDR3 runs 14 residues. V was pared by 5 bases and J by 4 bases, with 15 bases between. Germline CDR1 and CDR2: SGHDN and FVKESK. The CDR3 region has the DNA TGTGCCAGCAGCGATCAGATAAACCTTTACGAGCAGTACTTC. Translated, it gives CASSDQINLYEQYF. Looking up the rest from reference TRBV14 and TRBJ2-7 gives the full variable domain: EAGVTQFPSHSVIEKGQTVTLRCDPISGHDNLYWYRRVMGKEIKFLLHFVKESKQDESGMPNNRFLAERTGGTYSTLKVQPAELEDSGVYFCASSDQINLYEQYFGPGTRLTVT.

Details on this clonotype: A single base separates this from a much larger clone, so it may be a read error. The chain joins TRBV10-2 to TRBJ1-6; no definite D call. Per germline, CDR1 WSHSY and CDR2 SAAADI. This CDR3 is 14 amino acids long. CDR3 amino acids: CASSEQRYNSPIHF. CDR3 in DNA: TGCGCCAGCAGTGAGCAGCGCTATAATTCACCCATCCACTTT.

The chain carries TRBV11-2 and TRBJ1-5, with unresolved D. CDR1 and CDR2 from the germline V gene are SGHAT and FQNNGV. Deletions cut 0 bases from V and 4 bases from J, with 16 bases between. The CDR3 length is 17 residues. The CDR3 sequence is CASSLEPFGMANQPQHF. The CDR3 coding sequence is TGTGCCAGCAGCTTAGAGCCCTTTGGGATGGCAAATCAGCCCCAGCATTTT.

A note on this clonotype: A read error may be the cause here, since a much bigger clone is one base away. Given the absence of the conserved phenylalanine or tryptophan at the CDR3 end, a read error is likely. The rearrangement joins TRBV15 to TRBJ2-1, with a possible D match to TRBD1 (6 bases). Germline assignment: CDR1 LNHNV and CDR2 YYDKDF (reference sequence). This CDR3 is 15 amino acids long. Trimming removed 5 bases at V and 0 bases at J, with 11 bases between. Here the CDR3 reads CATSLDSPSYNEQFL. The CDR3 nucleotides are TGTGCCACCAGCCTGGACAGTCCCTCCTACAATGAGCAGTTCTTA.

This clonotype is categorized as medium-sized. V is TRBV12-3 or TRBV12-4 and J is TRBJ2-2; tentative D call: TRBD2 (6 bases). The ends were cut back, 8 bases at V and 3 bases at J, with 10 bases in the middle. The CDR3 loop spans 13 amino acids. Here the CDR3 reads CASAGWYTGELFF. For the CDR3, the DNA is TGTGCCAGCGCGGGATGGTACACCGGGGAGCTGTTTTTT.

By share, this clonotype ranks as medium-sized. The chain recombines TRBV13 with TRBJ1-5, with D tentatively TRBD1 (6 bases). Looked up from germline, CDR1 is PRHDT and CDR2 is FYEKMQ (reference sequence). The CDR3 spans 14 residues. V shed 3 bases and J shed 7 bases, with 13 bases lying between them. Written as DNA, the CDR3 is TGTGCCAGCAGCTTTCCAGGGGCTGGCCAGCCCCAGCATTTT. Translation gives CASSFPGAGQPQHF.

Sample share makes this clonotype medium-sized (0.01 to 0.1%). CDR3 nucleotides: TGCAGTGCTAGAGTGGGGGGGGCTACACAAGAGACCCAGTACTTC. It translates to CSARVGGATQETQYF. The V and J genes are TRBV20-1 and TRBJ2-5, with D perhaps TRBD2 (7 bases). The CDR3 contains 15 residues. Trimming stripped 1 base from V and 2 bases from J, with 14 bases between. From germline, CDR1 is DFQATT and CDR2 SNEGSKA (reference sequence).

This clonotype is labeled medium-sized. The rearrangement links TRBV7-9 to TRBJ2-7; D is perhaps TRBD1 or TRBD2 (5 bases each). V was cut by 5 bases and J by 7 bases, with 18 bases left in between. Germline V gene sequence: CDR1 SEHNR, CDR2 FQNEAQ (reference sequence). The CDR3 length is 14 residues. CDR3 in amino acids: CASSPRDHPLEQYF. In DNA form, the CDR3 reads TGTGCCAGCAGCCCCCGGGACCACCCCTTAGAGCAGTACTTC. Looking up the rest from reference TRBV7-9 and TRBJ2-7 gives the full variable domain: DTGVSQNPRHKITKRGQNVTFRCDPISEHNRLYWYRQTLGQGPEFLTYFQNEAQLEKSRLLSDRFSAERPKGSFSTLEIQRTEQGDSAMYLCASSPRDHPLEQYFGPGTRLTVT.

At least ten counts were recorded for this clonotype. This chain joins TRBV10-3 and TRBJ1-6; TRBD1 matches at 8 bases. Germline V lookup: CDR1 ENHRY, CDR2 SYGVKD. CDR3 length: 14 amino acids. V shed 8 bases and J 7 bases; nucleotides not matched to a gene: 7. This chain's CDR3 is CAIGGQGRNSPLHF. The CDR3 nucleotides read TGTGCCATCGGAGGACAGGGCAGGAATTCACCCCTCCACTTT.

This clonotype was observed many times. This chain joins TRBV12-3 or TRBV12-4 and TRBJ1-5; TRBD1 is a possible D gene (6 bases). Trimming removed 1 base from V and 0 bases from J, with 10 bases in between. This CDR3 comprises 16 residues. This chain's CDR3 is CASSLGGGYSNQPQHF. In DNA form, the CDR3 reads TGTGCCAGCAGTTTAGGAGGGGGATATAGCAATCAGCCCCAGCATTTT.

The sample holds one count of this clonotype. This may be a read error: a much more frequent sequence differs by one nucleotide. This chain joins TRBV9 and TRBJ1-6; D is uncertain. Germline-derived CDR1 and CDR2 are SGDLS and YYNGEE. The CDR3 covers 13 residues. The CDR3 DNA reads as TGTGCCAGCAGCCTCCAGGATAATTCACCCCTCAACTTT. This codes for CASSLQDNSPLNF.

Ten or more counts support this clonotype. V is TRBV2 and J is TRBJ1-5; 7 nucleotides match TRBD1. Losses at the gene ends were 6 bases for V and 2 bases for J; bases not matched to a gene: 1. Germline loops: CDR1 SNHLY, CDR2 FYNNEI. CDR3 length: 13 amino acids. The CDR3 nucleotides read TGTGCCAGCAGCGACAGGGGCAATCAGCCCCAGCATTTT. Its translation: CASSDRGNQPQHF.

The chain links TRBV6-2 or TRBV6-3 to TRBJ2-5, with 12 bases fitting TRBD2. From germline, CDR1 is MNHEY and CDR2 SVGEGT. This CDR3 spans 20 amino acids. After removal of 0 bases from V and 4 bases from J, the junction contained 15 bases not matched to a gene. In DNA form, the CDR3 reads TGTGCCAGCAGTTACTCCCCTTACTGGGGACTAGCGGGTGGGCCAGAGACCCAGTACTTC. Protein sequence: CASSYSPYWGLAGGPETQYF.

In its sample, this clonotype was seen many times. This chain joins TRBV4-1 and TRBJ2-7; either TRBD1 or TRBD2 may fit D (7 bases each). V gave up 6 bases and J gave up 7 bases, with 19 bases separating them. CDR1 and CDR2 (germline): MGHRA, YSYEKL. The CDR3 loop spans 14 amino acids. The CDR3 nucleotides read TGCGCCAGCAGTCCCGGGGAGGGGGCAGGAGAGCAGTACTTC. The encoded protein is CASSPGEGAGEQYF.

This clonotype is labeled as medium-sized. The chain carries TRBV7-3 and TRBJ2-3; 10 bases agree with TRBD1. CDR1 is SGHTA and CDR2 is FQGTGA in the germline V gene. There are 17 residues in the CDR3. The V segment lost 1 base and the J segment 2 bases; nucleotides outside the gene matches: 6. CDR3 sequence reads: CASSLIGQGGYTDTQYF. In nucleotides, the CDR3 is TGTGCCAGCAGCTTAATCGGACAGGGGGGATACACAGATACGCAGTATTTT.